This T cell receptor beta chain originates from a study of patients and donors after allogeneic stem cell transplantation. The CDR3 length is 19 residues. Germline V CDR1 and CDR2: SGHRS, YFSETQ. V was pared by 4 bases and J by 0 bases, with 20 bases between. TCRdb reprocessed the RT-PCR reads with MiXCR, giving one entry per CDR3 protein. The sample records roughly 880,000 distinct CDR3 sequences, approximately 19% being singletons. The J gene is TRBJ2-6, the V gene TRBV5-1, with TRBD1 as a possible D gene (6 bases). The TCR originated in a human donor who was either an allogeneic HSCT recipient or a stem cell or donor lymphocyte infusion donor (not recorded which). It is not recorded whose cells these are; they may come from a transplant donor. The sequenced material came from blood, either unsorted or a sorted T cell fraction (not recorded which). The CDR3 region has the DNA TGCGCCAGCAGCGCCCAAACTAATACAGGGTTCTCTGGGGCCAACGTCCTGACTTTC. It is translated as CASSAQTNTGFSGANVLTF.